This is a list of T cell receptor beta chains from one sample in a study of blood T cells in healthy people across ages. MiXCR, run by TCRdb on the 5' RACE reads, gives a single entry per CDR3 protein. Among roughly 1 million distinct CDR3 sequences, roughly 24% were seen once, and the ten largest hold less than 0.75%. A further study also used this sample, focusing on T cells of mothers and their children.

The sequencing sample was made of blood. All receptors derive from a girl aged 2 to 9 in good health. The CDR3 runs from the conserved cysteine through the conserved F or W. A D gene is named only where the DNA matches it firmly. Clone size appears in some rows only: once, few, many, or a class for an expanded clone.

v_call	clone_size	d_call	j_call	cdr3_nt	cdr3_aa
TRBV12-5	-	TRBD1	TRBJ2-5	TGTGCTAGTGGTTCCGGACAGGGCCAAGAGACCCAGTACTTC	CASGSGQGQETQYF
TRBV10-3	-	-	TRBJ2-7	TGTGCCATCAGTGAGTGGAGGGAGGCAGTTTCCGAGCAGTACTTC	CAISEWREAVSEQYF
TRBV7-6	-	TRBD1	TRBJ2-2	TGTGCCAGCAGCCCAGGCCCAGGGACAGGGGTAGCACCCGGGGAGCTGTTTTTT	CASSPGPGTGVAPGELFF
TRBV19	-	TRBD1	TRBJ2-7	TGTGCCAGTAATACCGGGACAGGGGTATACCAGCAGTACTTC	CASNTGTGVYQQYF
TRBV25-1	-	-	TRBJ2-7	TGTGCCAGCAGTCTTCAGACGTTCTACGAGCAGTACTTC	CASSLQTFYEQYF
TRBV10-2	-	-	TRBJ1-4	TGCGCCAGCCGGACAGCTGTTAATGAAAAACTGTTTTTT	CASRTAVNEKLFF
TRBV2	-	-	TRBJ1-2	TGTGCCAGCAGTGGACCTCTACGAGGCTACACCTTC	CASSGPLRGYTF
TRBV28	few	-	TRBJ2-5	TGTGCCAGCAGTTTATGGGCAGGGAGGAAGACCCAGTACTTC	CASSLWAGRKTQYF
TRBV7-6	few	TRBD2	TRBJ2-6	TGTGCCAGCAGCTCCCCAGCGGGGGCTGGGGCCAACGTCCTGACTTTC	CASSSPAGAGANVLTF
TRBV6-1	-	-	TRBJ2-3	TGTGCCAGCAGTGAAGCGAGGTTGGGAAGTCTAGATACGCAGTATTTT	CASSEARLGSLDTQYF
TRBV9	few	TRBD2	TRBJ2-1	TGTGCCAGCAGCGTAATGTCAAGCGGGATCAATGAGCAGTTCTTC	CASSVMSSGINEQFF
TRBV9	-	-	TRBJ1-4	TGTGCCAGCAGCAGGGATCATGAAAAACTGTTTTTT	CASSRDHEKLFF
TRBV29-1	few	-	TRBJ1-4	TGCAGCGTTGTCTCGGGGTTTGGAGAAAAACTGTTTTTT	CSVVSGFGEKLFF
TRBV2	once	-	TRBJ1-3	TGTGCCAGCAGCGACGGGCTCTCTGGAAACACCATATATTTT	CASSDGLSGNTIYF
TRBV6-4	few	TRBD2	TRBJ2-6	TGTGCCAGCAGTGCCCTAGCGGACTCTGGGGCCAACGTCCTGACTTTC	CASSALADSGANVLTF
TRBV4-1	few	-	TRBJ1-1	TGCGCCAGCAGCGATGACAGATTTGAAGCTTTCTTT	CASSDDRFEAFF
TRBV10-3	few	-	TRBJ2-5	TGTGCCATCAGTGTGGTAGCCGCGGAGACCCAGTACTTC	CAISVVAAETQYF
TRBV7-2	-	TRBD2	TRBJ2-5	TGTGCCAGCAGCCAAGGGATAGCGGGCCCAGAGACCCAGTACTTC	CASSQGIAGPETQYF
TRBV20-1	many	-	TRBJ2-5	TGCAGTGCGTCAGGGAACCAAGAGACCCAGTACTTC	CSASGNQETQYF
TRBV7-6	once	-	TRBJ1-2	TGTGCCAGCAGCTTCTCCTCCTCGGGAGGGAGTCATGGCTACACCTTC	CASSFSSSGGSHGYTF
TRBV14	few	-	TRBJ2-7	TGTGCCAGCAGCCAATACCTCTCCTACGAGCAGTACTTC	CASSQYLSYEQYF
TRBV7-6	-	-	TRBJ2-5	TGTGCCAGCAGCCCCCCGGCGGCGTTGCAAGAGACCCAGTACTTC	CASSPPAALQETQYF
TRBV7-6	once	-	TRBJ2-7	TGTGCCAGCAGCCCTGACATACCCTACGAGCAGTACTTC	CASSPDIPYEQYF
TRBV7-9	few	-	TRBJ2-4	TGTGCCAGCGAGGAGGGGGCCAAAAACATTCAGTACTTC	CASEEGAKNIQYF
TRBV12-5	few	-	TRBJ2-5	TGTGCTAGTGGTTTGGGCCCAGGGTTGGAGACCCAGTACTTC	CASGLGPGLETQYF
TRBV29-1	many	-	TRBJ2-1	TGCAGCGTTGCCCCGCGAGTTTTAAGGGTTTGGGGCAATGAGCAGTTCTTC	CSVAPRVLRVWGNEQFF
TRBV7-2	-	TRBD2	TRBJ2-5	TGTGCCAGCAGTTCTAGCGGGGGGGCCCAGACCCAGTACTTC	CASSSSGGAQTQYF
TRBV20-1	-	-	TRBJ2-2	TGCAGTGCCACCCGCATGTACGGCGTCACCGGGGAGCTGTTTTTT	CSATRMYGVTGELFF
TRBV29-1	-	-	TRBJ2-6	TGCAGCGTGATACAGGGGAGGTCTGGGGCCAACGTCCTGACTTTC	CSVIQGRSGANVLTF
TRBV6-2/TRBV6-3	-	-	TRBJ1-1	TGTGCCAGCAGTTACTCGTCCGGTCGCACTGAAGCTTTCTTT	CASSYSSGRTEAFF
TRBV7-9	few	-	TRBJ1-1	TGTGCCAGCAGCTTTGGACTTAATCCGATGGCTTTCTTT	CASSFGLNPMAFF
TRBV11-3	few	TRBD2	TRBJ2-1	TGTGCCACCAAATCATTTTTGTTTGAGGCGGGGGGCCGAGACAATGAGCAGTTCTTC	CATKSFLFEAGGRDNEQFF
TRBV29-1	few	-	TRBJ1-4	TGCAGCGTTAGCGGTGCAACTAATGAAAAACTGTTTTTT	CSVSGATNEKLFF
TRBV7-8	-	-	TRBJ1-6	TGTGCCAGCAGCTTAGTGTGGTCGGAAGTTAATTCACCCCTCCACTTT	CASSLVWSEVNSPLHF
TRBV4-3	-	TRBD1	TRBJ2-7	TGCGCCAGCAGCCAAGTCGGGGTGACAGGGGCCTACGAGCAGTACTTC	CASSQVGVTGAYEQYF
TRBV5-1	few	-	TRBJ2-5	TGCGCCAGCTCCGAGGCGGTCAAGGGGGAGACCCAGTACTTC	CASSEAVKGETQYF
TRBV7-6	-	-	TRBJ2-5	TGTGCCAGCAGCCGAACGGGGCGCCTCCAAGAGACCCAGTACTTC	CASSRTGRLQETQYF
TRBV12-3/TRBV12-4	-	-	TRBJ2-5	TGTGCCAGCAGATCGGACAGCAGAGAGACCCAGTACTTC	CASRSDSRETQYF
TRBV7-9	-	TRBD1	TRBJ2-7	TGTGCCAGCAGCTCCGTCGTGGCAGGGGGCGGCCACGAGCAGTACTTC	CASSSVVAGGGHEQYF
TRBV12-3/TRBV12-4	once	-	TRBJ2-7	TGTGCCAGCAGTTTATTTATATACGAGCAGTACTTC	CASSLFIYEQYF
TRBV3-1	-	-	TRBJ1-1	TGTGCCAGCAGCCAAGATTGGACGGATACTCCAACTGAAGCTTTCTTT	CASSQDWTDTPTEAFF
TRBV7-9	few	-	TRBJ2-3	TGTGCCAGCAGCTTAAGGGCAGGGGTTGCGGGCACAGATACGCAGTATTTT	CASSLRAGVAGTDTQYF
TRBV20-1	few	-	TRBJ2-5	TGCAGTGCTCCGGCCCTACAACGGGGGCAAGAGACCCAGTACTTC	CSAPALQRGQETQYF
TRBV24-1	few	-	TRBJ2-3	TGTGCCACCAGTGACCATGGACGGGGCACAGATACGCAGTATTTT	CATSDHGRGTDTQYF
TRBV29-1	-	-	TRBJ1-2	TGCAGCTCTGTTCTCGGGAATCGCTACACCTTC	CSSVLGNRYTF
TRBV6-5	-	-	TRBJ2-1	TGTGCCAGCAGTTACTCCACGCTCCCGCTCTTGGGTGAGCAGTTCTTC	CASSYSTLPLLGEQFF
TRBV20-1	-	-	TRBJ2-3	TGCAGTGCTAGATCCCGAGCGACCGGCACAGATACGCAGTATTTT	CSARSRATGTDTQYF
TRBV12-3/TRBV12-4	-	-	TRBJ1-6	TGTGCCAGCAGTTTCGGAGGGCCTAATTCACCCCTCCACTTT	CASSFGGPNSPLHF
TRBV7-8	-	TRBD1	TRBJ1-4	TGTGCCAGCAGCTTCGGACCGGGACAGGGGAATGAAAAACTGTTTTTT	CASSFGPGQGNEKLFF
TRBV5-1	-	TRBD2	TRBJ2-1	TGCGCCAGCAGCTGGACCGGGACTAGCGGGAGCTCCTACAATGAGCAGTTCTTC	CASSWTGTSGSSYNEQFF
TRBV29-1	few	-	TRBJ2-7	TGCAGCGTTGTGAGTTTCGCTGCCTCCTACGAGCAGTACTTC	CSVVSFAASYEQYF
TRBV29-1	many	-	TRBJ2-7	TGCAGCGTTGTCTGGGGCTACGAGCAGTACTTC	CSVVWGYEQYF
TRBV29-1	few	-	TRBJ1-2	TGCAGCGTTGAAGATCTTAGGCGGAGAGCTAACTATGGCTACACCTTC	CSVEDLRRRANYGYTF
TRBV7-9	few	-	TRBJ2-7	TGTGCCAGCAGCCTCTGGACAGTCTCCTACGAGCAGTACTTC	CASSLWTVSYEQYF
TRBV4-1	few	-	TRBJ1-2	TGCGCCAGCAGCTCGGGACAACAGGCGAACTATGGCTACACCTTC	CASSSGQQANYGYTF
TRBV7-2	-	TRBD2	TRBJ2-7	TGTGCCAGCAGCTTGGGGACTAGTGCCAAGCAGTACTTC	CASSLGTSAKQYF
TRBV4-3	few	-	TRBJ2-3	TGCGCCAGCAGCCAAGACTTCAGGCCCACAGATACGCAGTATTTT	CASSQDFRPTDTQYF
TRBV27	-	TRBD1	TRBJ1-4	TGTGCCAGCAGTTCATTACAGGGGGCGGGTGAAAAACTGTTTTTT	CASSSLQGAGEKLFF